This TCR beta chain stems from a study of spatial heterogeneity in lung cancer. The CDR3 loop spans 16 amino acids. V lost 3 bases, J lost 0 bases, and 11 bases lay in between. Time point specified: sample taken at primary tumor resection. From tumor, nontumor lung or frozen PBMC, whole RNA was taken unsorted for sequencing. A total of about 73 untreated early-stage non-small cell lung cancer patients served as donors. All TCR cDNA molecules were individually tagged with a unique molecular identifier. TCRdb itself ran the 5' RACE reads through MiXCR, one entry per CDR3 protein. The data hold approximately 92,000 distinct CDR3 sequences, with about an eighth observed a single time.

The chain employs TRBV12-3 or TRBV12-4 and TRBJ2-2; D gene unclear. The receptor was derived from a male donor with early-stage non-small cell lung cancer. Material: PBMCs, obtained at surgery. The CDR3 DNA is TGTGCCAGCAGTTTTGCACTTTCCTCGAACACCGGGGAGCTGTTTTTT. It is translated as CASSFALSSNTGELFF.